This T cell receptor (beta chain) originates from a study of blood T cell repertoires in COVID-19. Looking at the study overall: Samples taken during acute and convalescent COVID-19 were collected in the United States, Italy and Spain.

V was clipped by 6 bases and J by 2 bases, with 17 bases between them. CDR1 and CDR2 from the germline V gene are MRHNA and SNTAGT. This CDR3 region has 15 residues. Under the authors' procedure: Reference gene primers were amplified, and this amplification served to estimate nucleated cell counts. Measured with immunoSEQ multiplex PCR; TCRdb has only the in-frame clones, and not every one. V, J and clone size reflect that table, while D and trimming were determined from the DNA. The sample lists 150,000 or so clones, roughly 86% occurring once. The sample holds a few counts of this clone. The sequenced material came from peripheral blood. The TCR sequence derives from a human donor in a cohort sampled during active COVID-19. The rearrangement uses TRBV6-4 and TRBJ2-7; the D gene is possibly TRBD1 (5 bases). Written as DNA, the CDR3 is TGTGCCAGCAGGCTGAAGGGGATTCCCCCCTACGAGCAGTACTTC. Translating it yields CASRLKGIPPYEQYF.